The 6 T cell receptor beta chains reported below all come from one sample, sequenced in a study of T cells in Graves' hyperthyroidism and ophthalmopathy. Regions amplified from RNA transcripts were the TCR beta CDR3 regions. First-round RT-PCR with HTBI primers amplified the TCR CDR3 region. TCRdb ran MiXCR on the multiplex PCR reads and lists one entry per CDR3 protein. The sample includes fewer than 800,000 distinct CDR3 sequences, around 15% of them seen just once. The sample consisted of blood. All receptors derive from a young man with Graves' hyperthyroidism.

J is TRBJ2-7 and V is TRBV4-2, with 8 bases matching TRBD2. V lost 0 bases to trimming and J lost 4 bases; unmatched junction nucleotides: 11. CDR1 is LGHNA and CDR2 is YNFKEQ in the germline V gene. The CDR3 is 17 residues long. The CDR3 nucleotides read TGTGCCAGCAGCCAAGATCGTCGGGAGGGCCGCGGATACGAGCAGTACTTC. Translating it yields CASSQDRREGRGYEQYF.

This clonotype occurred many times. The chain recombines TRBV28 with TRBJ1-2; TRBD1 matches 10 bases. From germline, CDR1 is MDHEN and CDR2 SYDVKM. The V segment lost 6 bases and the J segment 4 bases; nucleotides outside the gene matches: 5. The CDR3 is made up of 14 amino acids. The CDR3 DNA is TGTGCCAGCAGGTGGGACAGGGGTAGCTATGGCTACACCTTC. It is translated as CASRWDRGSYGYTF.

In this sample, this clonotype turned up many times. The rearrangement uses TRBV28 and TRBJ2-7; D unclear. The CDR3 extends over 12 amino acids. V was pared by 2 bases and J by 6 bases, with 8 bases between. Germline V gene lookup returns CDR1 MDHEN and CDR2 SYDVKM. This CDR3 reads CASSLKGGEQYF. The CDR3 DNA reads TGTGCCAGCAGTTTAAAGGGTGGCGAGCAGTACTTC.

This clonotype was observed at least ten times. The V gene is TRBV2, the J gene TRBJ1-5; D may be TRBD1 (5 bases). The CDR3 contains 16 residues. The V gene's germline CDR1 is SNHLY and CDR2 FYNNEI. Trimming stripped 2 bases from V and 0 bases from J, with 11 bases between. The CDR3 region has the DNA TGTGCCAGCAGTGAAAGGGGTAGCTATAGCAATCAGCCCCAGCATTTT. This codes for CASSERGSYSNQPQHF.

The CDR3 spells CASSQRLAGAETQYF. The CDR3 DNA sequence: TGTGCCAGCAGCCAACGGCTAGCGGGAGCTGAGACCCAGTACTTC. The chain has TRBV3-1 and TRBJ2-5; 10 positions agree with TRBD2. Trimming cost V 2 bases and J 5 bases; bases outside gene matches: 5. This CDR3 has 15 amino acids. Germline assignment: CDR1 LGHDT and CDR2 YNNKEL (reference sequence).

This clonotype occurred many times. The chain carries TRBV30 and TRBJ1-4; D unclear. The CDR3 runs 13 residues. Trimming took 4 bases from V and 3 from J, leaving 9 bases between them. Germline loops: CDR1 GTSNPN, CDR2 SVGIG (reference sequence). The CDR3 coding sequence is TGTGCCTGGAACAGTGGGGCTAATGAAAAACTGTTTTTT. Residues: CAWNSGANEKLFF.